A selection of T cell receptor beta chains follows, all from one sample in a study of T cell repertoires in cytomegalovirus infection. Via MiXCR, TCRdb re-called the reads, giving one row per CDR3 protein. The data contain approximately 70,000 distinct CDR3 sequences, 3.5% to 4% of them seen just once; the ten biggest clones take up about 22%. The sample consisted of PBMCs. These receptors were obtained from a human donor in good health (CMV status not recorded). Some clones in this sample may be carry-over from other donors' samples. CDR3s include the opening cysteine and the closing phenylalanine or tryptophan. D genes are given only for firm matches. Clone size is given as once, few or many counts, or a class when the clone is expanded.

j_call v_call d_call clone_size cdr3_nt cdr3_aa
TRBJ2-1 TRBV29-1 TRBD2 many TGCAGCGTTGGCGGGACTAGCGGTTACAATGAGCAGTTCTTC CSVGGTSGYNEQFF
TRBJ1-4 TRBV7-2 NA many TGTGCCAGCAGCTTAGGGCCGGCGTCAACTAATGAAAAACTGTTTTTT CASSLGPASTNEKLFF
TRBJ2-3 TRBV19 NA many TGTGCCAGTAGTTCGCAGGGCCTCACAGATACGCAGTATTTT CASSSQGLTDTQYF
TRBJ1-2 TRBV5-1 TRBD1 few TGCGCCAGCAGCTTCGGGCAGGGGGGAGACTATGGCTACACCTTC CASSFGQGGDYGYTF
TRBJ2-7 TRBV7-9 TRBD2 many TGTGCCAGCAGTCCATTGGGGGGGAGCTACGAGCAGTACTTC CASSPLGGSYEQYF
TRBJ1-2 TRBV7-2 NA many TGTGCCAGCAGCTCACAGGGAATTCCCACGAATGGCTACACCTTC CASSSQGIPTNGYTF
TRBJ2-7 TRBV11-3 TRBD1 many TGTGCCAGCAGGGGACAGGGGAGCTCCTACGAGCAGTACTTC CASRGQGSSYEQYF
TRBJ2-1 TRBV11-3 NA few TGTGCCAGCAGCGGCGGAGGTGAGCAGTTCTTC CASSGGGEQFF
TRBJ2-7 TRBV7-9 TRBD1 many TGTGCCAGCAGCCGCCTCCGGGACAGGGGAACGAGCGAGCAGTACTTC CASSRLRDRGTSEQYF
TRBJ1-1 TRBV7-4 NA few TGTGCCAGCAGCTCCGATGTAGCCCCTAAAGCTTTCTTT CASSSDVAPKAFF
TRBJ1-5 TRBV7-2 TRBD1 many TGTGCCAGCAGCTGGGGACAGGGGGGCAATCAGCCCCAGCATTTT CASSWGQGGNQPQHF
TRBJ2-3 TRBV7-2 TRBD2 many TGTGCCAGCAGCCCTGGATTGGGGGGGGATACGCAGTATTTT CASSPGLGGDTQYF